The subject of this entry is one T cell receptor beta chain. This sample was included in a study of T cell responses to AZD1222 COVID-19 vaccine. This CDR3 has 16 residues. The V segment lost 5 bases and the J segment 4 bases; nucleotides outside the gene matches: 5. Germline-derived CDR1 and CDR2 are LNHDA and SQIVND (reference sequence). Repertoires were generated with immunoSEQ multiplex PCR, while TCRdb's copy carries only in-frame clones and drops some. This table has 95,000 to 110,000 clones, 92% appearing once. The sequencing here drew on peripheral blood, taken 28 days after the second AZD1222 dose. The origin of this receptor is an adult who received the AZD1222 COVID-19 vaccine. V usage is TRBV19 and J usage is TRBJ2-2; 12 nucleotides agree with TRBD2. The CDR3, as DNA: TGTGCCAGTAGTTTACTAGCGGGGGGACGCACCGGGGAGCTGTTTTTT. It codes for CASSLLAGGRTGELFF.